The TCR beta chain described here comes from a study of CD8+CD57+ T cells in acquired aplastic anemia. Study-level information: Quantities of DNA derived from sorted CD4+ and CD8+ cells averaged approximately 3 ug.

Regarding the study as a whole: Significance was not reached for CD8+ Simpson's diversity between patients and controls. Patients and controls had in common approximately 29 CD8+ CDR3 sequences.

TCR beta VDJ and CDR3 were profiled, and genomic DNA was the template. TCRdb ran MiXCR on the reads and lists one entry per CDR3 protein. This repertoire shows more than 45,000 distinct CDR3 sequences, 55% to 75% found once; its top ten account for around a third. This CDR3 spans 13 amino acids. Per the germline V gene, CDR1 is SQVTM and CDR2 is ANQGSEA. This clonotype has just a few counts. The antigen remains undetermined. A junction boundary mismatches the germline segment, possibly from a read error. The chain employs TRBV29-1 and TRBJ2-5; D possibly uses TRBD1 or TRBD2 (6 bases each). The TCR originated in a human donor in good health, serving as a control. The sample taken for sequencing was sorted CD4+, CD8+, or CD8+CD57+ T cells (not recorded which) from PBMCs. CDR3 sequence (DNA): TGCAGCGTGGGACTTTCAGGGGCAGAGACCCAGTACTTT. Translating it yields CSVGLSGAETQYF.